The rows below give T cell receptor beta chains drawn from one sample of a study of regulatory T cells in long-lasting Graves disease. MiXCR, run by TCRdb on the multiplex PCR reads, gives a single entry per CDR3 protein. The repertoire includes some 400,000 distinct CDR3 sequences, around 14% of them detected once, and about a sixth sits in the top ten. The same data also went into a second study, on T cells in Graves' hyperthyroidism and ophthalmopathy.

The material sequenced was peripheral blood mononuclear cells (PBMCs), taken at new diagnosis, from a patient treated with antithyroid drugs. Receptors were obtained from a woman in her 30s with Graves disease. Both conserved end residues are part of each CDR3. Each record gives: J gene, V gene, clone size, D gene, CDR3 DNA, CDR3 protein. D genes are given only for firm matches. Expanded clones are given a class, and other clones once, few, many or no size at all.

TRBJ2-1	TRBV9	.	.	TGTGCCAGCAGCGCGCGGCTTAACTCCTACAATGAGCAGTTCTTC	CASSARLNSYNEQFF
TRBJ2-1	TRBV5-1	many	.	TGCGCCAGCAGCTCCTCTGAGGTAGTCTCCTACAATGAGCAGTTCTTC	CASSSSEVVSYNEQFF
TRBJ2-1	TRBV7-9	many	.	TGTGCCAGCAGCTTCCCAATAGGCGGAGCCTACAATGAGCAGTTCTTC	CASSFPIGGAYNEQFF
TRBJ1-3	TRBV12-3/TRBV12-4	once	.	TGTGCCAGCAGCCTTAGGGGGTTTGGAAACACCATATATTTT	CASSLRGFGNTIYF
TRBJ1-1	TRBV5-4	.	.	TGTGCCAGCAGCCGCTGGGGGGTTAACACTGAAGCTTTCTTT	CASSRWGVNTEAFF
TRBJ2-1	TRBV12-5	few	TRBD2	TGTGCTAGTGGTTTGGCTCCAATAGCGGGAGTTTTCGATGAGCAGTTCTTC	CASGLAPIAGVFDEQFF
TRBJ2-7	TRBV7-8	many	.	TGTGCCAGCAGCTTAGGGGTGAACTACGAGCAGTACTTC	CASSLGVNYEQYF
TRBJ2-3	TRBV12-3/TRBV12-4	many	TRBD2	TGTGCCAGCAGTTCAGGACTAGCGGGACCAGATACGCAGTATTTT	CASSSGLAGPDTQYF
TRBJ2-2	TRBV3-1	many	TRBD2	TGTGCCAGCAGCCCCAGACTAGCGGGATCCGGGGAGCTGTTTTTT	CASSPRLAGSGELFF
TRBJ2-7	TRBV27	few	TRBD2	TGTGCCAGCAGCCTCACTAGCGGGAGTATCTACGAGCAGTACTTC	CASSLTSGSIYEQYF
TRBJ1-1	TRBV4-2	few	.	TGTGCCAGCAGCCTTAGACGGGGTAACACTGAAGCTTTCTTT	CASSLRRGNTEAFF
TRBJ1-2	TRBV29-1	few	.	TGCAGCGTCCCAGTAGGGCCAGGGACATCTCATGGCTACACCTTC	CSVPVGPGTSHGYTF
TRBJ2-7	TRBV5-1	few	TRBD2	TGCGCCAGCAGCTTCACTAGCGGGGTAAAGTACGAGCAGTACTTC	CASSFTSGVKYEQYF
TRBJ1-1	TRBV7-3	many	.	TGTGCCAGCAGCTTGAGGGGAACAGGAAACACTGAAGCTTTCTTT	CASSLRGTGNTEAFF
TRBJ2-5	TRBV12-3/TRBV12-4	many	.	TGTGCCAGCAGTTCCCCCCCGGATCAAGAGACCCAGTACTTC	CASSSPPDQETQYF
TRBJ2-1	TRBV18	few	TRBD2	TGTGCCAGCTCACCTTCTAGCGGGAGGTCCCCCGGAGTTCTCTTC	CASSPSSGRSPGVLF
TRBJ2-1	TRBV7-9	many	TRBD2	TGTGCCAGCAGCCTAATGACTAGCGAAGAGCAGTTCTTC	CASSLMTSEEQFF
TRBJ1-4	TRBV10-3	few	.	TGTGCCATCAGTGACTACGATACAAGTACAACTAATGAAAAACTGTTTTTT	CAISDYDTSTTNEKLFF
TRBJ2-7	TRBV2	many	.	TGTGCCAGCACCCGGAAGGGGGTTGCGGACGAGCAGTACTTC	CASTRKGVADEQYF
TRBJ2-1	TRBV3-1	.	TRBD2	TGTGCCAGCAGCCAATTGCTAGCGGGGGCCAATGAGCAGTTCTTC	CASSQLLAGANEQFF
TRBJ2-1	TRBV2	many	.	TGTGCCAGCAGTGAATCTACTAGCAGATACAATGAGCAGTTCTTC	CASSESTSRYNEQFF
TRBJ2-1	TRBV6-1	many	.	TGTGCCAGCGGAAGAGGAACCTACAATGAGCAGTTCTTC	CASGRGTYNEQFF
TRBJ1-1	TRBV7-8	many	TRBD1	TGTGCCAGCAGCTTAGTTCATCTTGTCCTCGGACAGGAGAACACTGAAGCTTTCTTT	CASSLVHLVLGQENTEAFF
TRBJ2-1	TRBV12-3/TRBV12-4	.	TRBD2	TGTGCCAGCAGCGGGACTAGAGAAAGAAATGAGCAGTTCTTC	CASSGTRERNEQFF
TRBJ1-1	TRBV6-2/TRBV6-3	few	.	TGTGCCAGCAGTTACCCACCCTTCCACACTGAAGCTTTCTTT	CASSYPPFHTEAFF
TRBJ1-1	TRBV14	many	.	TGTGCCAGCAGGGGACGGGATTACAACACTGAAGCTTTCTTT	CASRGRDYNTEAFF
TRBJ2-2	TRBV7-6	.	.	TGTGCCAGCAGCCTACCGGGACGCCGGAACACCGGGGAGCTGTTTTTT	CASSLPGRRNTGELFF
TRBJ1-2	TRBV7-2	many	.	TGTGCCAGCAGCTTTACAGGGACGTATGGCTACACCTTC	CASSFTGTYGYTF
TRBJ1-1	TRBV3-1	many	TRBD1	TGTGCCAGCAGCCAAGGTCAGGGGGACACTGAAGCTTTCTTT	CASSQGQGDTEAFF
TRBJ2-1	TRBV27	many	.	TGTGCCAGCAGTTTATCGACCAGACCCTACAATGAGCAGTTCTTC	CASSLSTRPYNEQFF
TRBJ1-1	TRBV5-1	once	.	TGCGCCAGCAGCTTCAAGGGGACGATGGTGAACACTGAAGCTTTCTTT	CASSFKGTMVNTEAFF
TRBJ2-1	TRBV15	many	TRBD2	TGTGCCACCAGCAGTACTAGCGGGGGGTACAATGAGCAGTTCTTC	CATSSTSGGYNEQFF
TRBJ2-5	TRBV5-5	.	TRBD2	TGTGCCAGCAGCTTGATGGGCGGGAGGCAGGTAGAGACCCAGTACTTC	CASSLMGGRQVETQYF
TRBJ2-7	TRBV14	.	.	TGTGCCAGCAGCCAAGCTTCGGGCTACGAGCAGTACTTC	CASSQASGYEQYF
TRBJ2-7	TRBV6-1	.	TRBD2	TGTGCCAGCAGTGAAGTTAGCGGGGGCCCCCTCTACGAGCAGTACTTC	CASSEVSGGPLYEQYF
TRBJ1-2	TRBV10-3	many	.	TGTGCCATCAGTCGGATCCCACTAGACTATGGCTACACCTTC	CAISRIPLDYGYTF
TRBJ1-4	TRBV27	few	TRBD1	TGTGCCAGCAGCACGTACGGACAGGGGGGAAAACTGTTTTTT	CASSTYGQGGKLFF
TRBJ2-1	TRBV4-1	.	.	TGCGCCAGCAGCCGGACAGACTACAATGAGCAGTTCTTC	CASSRTDYNEQFF
TRBJ1-1	TRBV20-1	.	.	TGCAGTGCTTTAACACCCTTCGGACAGAAAAAGACTTACACTGAAGCTTTCTTT	CSALTPFGQKKTYTEAFF